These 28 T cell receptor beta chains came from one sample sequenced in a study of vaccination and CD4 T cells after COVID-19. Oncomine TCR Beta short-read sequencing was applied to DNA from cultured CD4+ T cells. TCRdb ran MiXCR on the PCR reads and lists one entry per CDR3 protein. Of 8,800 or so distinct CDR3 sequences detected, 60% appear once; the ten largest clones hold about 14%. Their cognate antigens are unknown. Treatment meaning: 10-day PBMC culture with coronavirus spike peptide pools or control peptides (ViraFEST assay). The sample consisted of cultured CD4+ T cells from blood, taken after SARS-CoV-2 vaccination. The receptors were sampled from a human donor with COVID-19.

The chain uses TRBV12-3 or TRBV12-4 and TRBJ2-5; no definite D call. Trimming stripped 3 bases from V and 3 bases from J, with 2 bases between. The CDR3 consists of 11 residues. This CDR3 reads CASSLEETQYF. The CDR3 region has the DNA TGTGCCAGCAGTTTGGAAGAGACCCAGTACTTC.

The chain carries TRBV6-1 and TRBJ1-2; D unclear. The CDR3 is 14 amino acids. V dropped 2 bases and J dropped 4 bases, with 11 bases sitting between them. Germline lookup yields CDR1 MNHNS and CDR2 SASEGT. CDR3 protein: CASSELTIPYGYTF. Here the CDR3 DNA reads TGTGCCAGCAGTGAACTTACCATCCCCTATGGCTACACCTTC.

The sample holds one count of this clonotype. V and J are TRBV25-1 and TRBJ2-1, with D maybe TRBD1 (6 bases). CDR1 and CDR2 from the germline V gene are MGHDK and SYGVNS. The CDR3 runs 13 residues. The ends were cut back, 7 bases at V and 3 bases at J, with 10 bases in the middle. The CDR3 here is CASMADSYNEQFF. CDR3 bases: TGTGCCAGCATGGCGGACAGCTACAATGAGCAGTTCTTC. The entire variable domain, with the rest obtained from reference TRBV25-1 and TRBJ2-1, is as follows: EADIYQTPRYLVIGTGKKITLECSQTMGHDKMYWYQQDPGMELHLIHYSYGVNSTEKGDLSSESTVSRIRTEHFPLTLESARPSHTSQYLCASMADSYNEQFFGPGTRLTVL.

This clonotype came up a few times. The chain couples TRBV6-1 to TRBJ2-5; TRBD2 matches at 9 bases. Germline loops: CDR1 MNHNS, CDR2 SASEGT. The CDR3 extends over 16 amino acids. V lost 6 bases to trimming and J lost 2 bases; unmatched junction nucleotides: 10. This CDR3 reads CASSSWLAGTQETQYF. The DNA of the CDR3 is TGTGCCAGCAGCTCCTGGCTAGCGGGGACGCAAGAGACCCAGTACTTC.

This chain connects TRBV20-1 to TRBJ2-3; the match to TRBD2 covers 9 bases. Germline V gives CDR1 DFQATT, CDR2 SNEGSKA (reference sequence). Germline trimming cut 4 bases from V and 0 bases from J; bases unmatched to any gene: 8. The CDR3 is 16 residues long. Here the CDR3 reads CSATLLAGGSTDTQYF. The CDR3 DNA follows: TGCAGTGCTACCCTCTTGGCGGGGGGGAGCACAGATACGCAGTATTTT.

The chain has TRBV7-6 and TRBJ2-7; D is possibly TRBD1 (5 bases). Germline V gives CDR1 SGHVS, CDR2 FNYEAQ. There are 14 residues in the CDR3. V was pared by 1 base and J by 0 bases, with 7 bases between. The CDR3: CASSLVDSSYEQYF. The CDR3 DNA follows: TGTGCCAGCAGCTTAGTAGACAGCTCCTACGAGCAGTACTTC. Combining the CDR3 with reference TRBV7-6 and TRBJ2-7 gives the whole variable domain GAGVSQSPRYKVTKRGQDVALRCDPISGHVSLYWYRQALGQGPEFLTYFNYEAQQDKSGLPNDRFSAERPEGSISTLTIQRTEQRDSAMYRCASSLVDSSYEQYFGPGTRLTVT.

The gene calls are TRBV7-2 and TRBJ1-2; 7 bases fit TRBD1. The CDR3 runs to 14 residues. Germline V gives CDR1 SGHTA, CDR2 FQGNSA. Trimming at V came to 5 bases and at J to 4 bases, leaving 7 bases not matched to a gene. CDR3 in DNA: TGTGCCAGCAGCGTGACAGGGTCGGGCTATGGCTACACCTTC. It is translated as CASSVTGSGYGYTF.

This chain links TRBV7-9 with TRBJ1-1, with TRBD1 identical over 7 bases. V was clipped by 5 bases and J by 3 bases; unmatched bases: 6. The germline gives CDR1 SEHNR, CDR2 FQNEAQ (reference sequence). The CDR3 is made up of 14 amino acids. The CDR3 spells CASSNQGVDTEAFF. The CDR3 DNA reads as TGTGCCAGCAGCAATCAGGGGGTTGACACTGAAGCTTTCTTT.

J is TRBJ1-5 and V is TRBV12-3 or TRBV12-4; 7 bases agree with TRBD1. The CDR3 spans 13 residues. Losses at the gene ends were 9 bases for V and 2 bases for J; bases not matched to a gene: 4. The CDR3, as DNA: TGTGCCAGTGCCACAGGGGGCAATCAGCCCCAGCATTTT. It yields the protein CASATGGNQPQHF.

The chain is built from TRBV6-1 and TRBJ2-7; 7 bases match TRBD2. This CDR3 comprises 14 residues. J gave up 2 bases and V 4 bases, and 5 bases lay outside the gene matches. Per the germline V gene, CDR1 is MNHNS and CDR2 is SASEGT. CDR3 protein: CASSAGGLPYEQYF. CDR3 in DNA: TGTGCCAGCAGTGCGGGGGGACTCCCCTACGAGCAGTACTTC.

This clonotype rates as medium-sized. DNA for the CDR3: TGCAGTGCCACCCGGGGAGGTACTGAAGCTTTCTTT. Protein sequence: CSATRGGTEAFF. The rearrangement uses TRBV20-1 and TRBJ1-1; D unclear. This CDR3 has 12 amino acids. V was shortened by 6 bases and J by 5 bases, with 13 bases between the two germline ends. Per the germline V gene, CDR1 is DFQATT and CDR2 is SNEGSKA (reference sequence).

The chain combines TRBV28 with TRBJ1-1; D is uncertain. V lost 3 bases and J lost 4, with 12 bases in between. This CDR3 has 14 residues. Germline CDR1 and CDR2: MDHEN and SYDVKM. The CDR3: CASSFSVGTTEAFF. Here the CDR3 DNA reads TGTGCCAGCAGTTTCAGTGTCGGAACCACTGAAGCTTTCTTT.

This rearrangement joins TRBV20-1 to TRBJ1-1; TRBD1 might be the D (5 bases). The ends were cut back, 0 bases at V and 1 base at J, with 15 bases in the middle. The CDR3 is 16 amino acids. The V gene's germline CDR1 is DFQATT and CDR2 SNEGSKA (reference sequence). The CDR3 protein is CSARDQGPIPNTEAFF. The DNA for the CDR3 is TGCAGTGCTAGAGATCAGGGCCCCATCCCGAACACTGAAGCTTTCTTT.

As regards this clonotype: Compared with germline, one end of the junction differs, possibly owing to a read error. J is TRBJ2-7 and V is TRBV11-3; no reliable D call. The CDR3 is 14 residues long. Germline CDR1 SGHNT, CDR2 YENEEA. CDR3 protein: CASSLGSSGLPPDF. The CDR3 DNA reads TGTGCCAGCAGCTTAGGCTCCTCCGGTTTACCCCCGGACTTC.

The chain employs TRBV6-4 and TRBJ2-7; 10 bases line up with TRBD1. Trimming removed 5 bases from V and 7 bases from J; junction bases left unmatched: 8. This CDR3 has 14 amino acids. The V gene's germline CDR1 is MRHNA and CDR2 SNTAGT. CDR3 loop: CASSPTGTGEEQYF. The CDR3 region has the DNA TGTGCCAGCAGTCCTACTGGGACAGGGGAAGAGCAGTACTTC.

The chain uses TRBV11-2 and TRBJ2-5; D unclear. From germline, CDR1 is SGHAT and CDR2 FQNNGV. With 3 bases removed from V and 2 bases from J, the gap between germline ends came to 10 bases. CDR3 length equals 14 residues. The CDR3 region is CASSLFGRQETQYF. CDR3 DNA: TGTGCCAGCAGCTTGTTTGGCAGACAAGAGACCCAGTACTTC.

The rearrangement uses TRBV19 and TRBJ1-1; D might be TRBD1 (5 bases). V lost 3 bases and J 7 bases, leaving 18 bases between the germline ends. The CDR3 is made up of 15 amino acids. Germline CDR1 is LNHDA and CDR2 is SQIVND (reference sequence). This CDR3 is CASSIAGAGGNEAFF. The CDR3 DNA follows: TGTGCCAGTAGTATCGCTGGGGCTGGGGGTAATGAAGCTTTCTTT.

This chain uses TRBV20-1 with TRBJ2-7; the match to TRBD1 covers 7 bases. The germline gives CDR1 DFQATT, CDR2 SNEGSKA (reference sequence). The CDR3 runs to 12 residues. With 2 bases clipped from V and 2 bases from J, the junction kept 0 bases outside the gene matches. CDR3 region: CSARQGAYEQYF. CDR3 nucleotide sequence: TGCAGTGCTAGACAGGGGGCCTACGAGCAGTACTTC.

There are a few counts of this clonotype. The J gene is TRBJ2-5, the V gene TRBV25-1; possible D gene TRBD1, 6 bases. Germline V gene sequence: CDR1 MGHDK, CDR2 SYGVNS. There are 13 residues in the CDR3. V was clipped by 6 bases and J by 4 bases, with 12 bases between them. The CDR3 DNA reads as TGTGCCAGCAGGGTAACAGGGTCAGAGACCCAGTACTTC. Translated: CASRVTGSETQYF.

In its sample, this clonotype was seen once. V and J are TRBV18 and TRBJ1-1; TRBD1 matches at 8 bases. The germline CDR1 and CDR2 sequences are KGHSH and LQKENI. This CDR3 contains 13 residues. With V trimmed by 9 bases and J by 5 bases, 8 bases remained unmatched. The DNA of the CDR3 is TGTGCCAGTCGACAGGGGAGGGAAACTGAAGCTTTCTTT. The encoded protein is CASRQGRETEAFF.

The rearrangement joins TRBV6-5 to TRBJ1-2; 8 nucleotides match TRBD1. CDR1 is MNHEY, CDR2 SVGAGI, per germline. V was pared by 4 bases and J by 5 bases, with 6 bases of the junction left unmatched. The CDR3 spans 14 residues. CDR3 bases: TGTGCCAGCAGTTCCATTACAGGGGGGTATGGCTACACCTTC. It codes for CASSSITGGYGYTF.

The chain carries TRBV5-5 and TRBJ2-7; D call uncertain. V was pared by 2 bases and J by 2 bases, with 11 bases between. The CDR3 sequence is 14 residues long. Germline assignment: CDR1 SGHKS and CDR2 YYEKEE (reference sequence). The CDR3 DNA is TGTGCCAGCAGCTTCTGGCCAGGCACCTACGAGCAGTACTTC. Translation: CASSFWPGTYEQYF.

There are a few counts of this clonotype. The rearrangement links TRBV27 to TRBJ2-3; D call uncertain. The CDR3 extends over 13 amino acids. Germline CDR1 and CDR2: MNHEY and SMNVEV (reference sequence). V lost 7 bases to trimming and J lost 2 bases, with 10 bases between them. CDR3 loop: CASIARYTDTQYF. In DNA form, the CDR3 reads TGTGCCAGCATTGCCAGATACACAGATACGCAGTATTTT.

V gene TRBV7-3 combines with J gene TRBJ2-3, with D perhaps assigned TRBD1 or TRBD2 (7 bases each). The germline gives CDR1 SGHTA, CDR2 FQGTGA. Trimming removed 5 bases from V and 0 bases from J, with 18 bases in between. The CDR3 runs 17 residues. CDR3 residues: CASSRGATGASTDTQYF. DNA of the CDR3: TGTGCCAGCAGCCGGGGGGCAACAGGGGCGAGCACAGATACGCAGTATTTT.

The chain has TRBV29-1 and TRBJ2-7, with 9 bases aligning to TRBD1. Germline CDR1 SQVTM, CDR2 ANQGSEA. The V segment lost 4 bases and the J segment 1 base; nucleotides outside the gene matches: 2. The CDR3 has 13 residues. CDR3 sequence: CSVGTGVSYEQYF. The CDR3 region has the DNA TGCAGCGTTGGGACAGGGGTATCCTACGAGCAGTACTTC.

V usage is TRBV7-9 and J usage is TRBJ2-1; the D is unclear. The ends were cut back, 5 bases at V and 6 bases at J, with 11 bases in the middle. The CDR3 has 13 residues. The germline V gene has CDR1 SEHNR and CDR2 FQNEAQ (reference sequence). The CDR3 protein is CASSPTFGNEQFF. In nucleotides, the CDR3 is TGTGCCAGCAGCCCCACGTTCGGCAATGAGCAGTTCTTC.

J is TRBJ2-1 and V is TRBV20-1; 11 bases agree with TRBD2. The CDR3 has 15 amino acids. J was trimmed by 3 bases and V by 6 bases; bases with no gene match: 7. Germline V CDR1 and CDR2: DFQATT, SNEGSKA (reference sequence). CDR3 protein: CSAATGTSGYNEQFF. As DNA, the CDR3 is TGCAGTGCGGCGACCGGGACTAGCGGCTACAATGAGCAGTTCTTC.

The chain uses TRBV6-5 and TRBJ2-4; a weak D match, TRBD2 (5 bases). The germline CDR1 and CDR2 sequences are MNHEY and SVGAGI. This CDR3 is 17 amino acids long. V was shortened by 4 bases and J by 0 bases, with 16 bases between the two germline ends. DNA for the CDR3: TGTGCCAGCAGTTTCCGGACTCTTCCGCTAGCCAAAAACATTCAGTACTTC. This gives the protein CASSFRTLPLAKNIQYF.